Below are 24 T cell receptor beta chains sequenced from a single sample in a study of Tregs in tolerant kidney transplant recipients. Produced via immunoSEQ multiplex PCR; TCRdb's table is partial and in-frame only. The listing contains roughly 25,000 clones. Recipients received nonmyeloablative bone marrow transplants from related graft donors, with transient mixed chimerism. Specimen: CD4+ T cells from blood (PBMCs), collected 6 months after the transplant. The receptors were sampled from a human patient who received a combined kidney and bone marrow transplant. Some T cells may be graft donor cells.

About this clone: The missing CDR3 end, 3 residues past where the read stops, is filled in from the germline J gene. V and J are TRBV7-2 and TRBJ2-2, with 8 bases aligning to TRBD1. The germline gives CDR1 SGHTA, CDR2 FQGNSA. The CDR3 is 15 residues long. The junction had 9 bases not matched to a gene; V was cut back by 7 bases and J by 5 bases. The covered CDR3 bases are TGTGCCAGCACCCCGGACAGGGTCAATACCGGGGAG. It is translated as CASTPDRVNTGE. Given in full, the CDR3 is CASTPDRVNTGELFF.

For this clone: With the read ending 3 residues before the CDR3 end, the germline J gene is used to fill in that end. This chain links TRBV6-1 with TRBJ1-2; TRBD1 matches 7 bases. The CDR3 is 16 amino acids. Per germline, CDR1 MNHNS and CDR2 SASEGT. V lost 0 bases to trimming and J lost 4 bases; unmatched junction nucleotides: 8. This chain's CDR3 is CASSEARPGGIYGYTF. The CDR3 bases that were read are TGTGCCAGCAGTGAAGCGAGGCCAGGGGGTATCTATGGC.

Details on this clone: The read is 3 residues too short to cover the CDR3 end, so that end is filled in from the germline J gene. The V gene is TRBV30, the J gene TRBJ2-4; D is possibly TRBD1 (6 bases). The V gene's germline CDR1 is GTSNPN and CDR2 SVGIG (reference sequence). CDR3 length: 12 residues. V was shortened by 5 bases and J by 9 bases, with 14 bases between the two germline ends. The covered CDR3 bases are TGTGCCTGGGGGGACAATTCGGGCATT. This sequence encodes CAWGDNSGI. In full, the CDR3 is CAWGDNSGIQYF.

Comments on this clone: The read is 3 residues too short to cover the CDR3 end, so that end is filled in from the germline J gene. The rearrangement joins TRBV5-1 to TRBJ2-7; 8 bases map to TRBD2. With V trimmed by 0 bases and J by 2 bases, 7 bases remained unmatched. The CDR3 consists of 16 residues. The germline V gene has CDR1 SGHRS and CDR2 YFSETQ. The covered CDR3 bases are TGCGCCAGCAGCTTGGCCCCCCTGGGACTAGCCTACGAG. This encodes CASSLAPLGLAYE. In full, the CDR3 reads CASSLAPLGLAYEQYF.

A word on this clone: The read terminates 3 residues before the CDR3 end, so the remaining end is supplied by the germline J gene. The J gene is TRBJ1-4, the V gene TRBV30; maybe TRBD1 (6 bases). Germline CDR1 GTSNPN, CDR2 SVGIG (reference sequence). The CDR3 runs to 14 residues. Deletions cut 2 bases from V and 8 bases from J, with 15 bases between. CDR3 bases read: TGTGCCTGGAGTCCACAGGGTCGCGGGGAAAAA. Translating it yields CAWSPQGRGEK. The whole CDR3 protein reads CAWSPQGRGEKLFF.

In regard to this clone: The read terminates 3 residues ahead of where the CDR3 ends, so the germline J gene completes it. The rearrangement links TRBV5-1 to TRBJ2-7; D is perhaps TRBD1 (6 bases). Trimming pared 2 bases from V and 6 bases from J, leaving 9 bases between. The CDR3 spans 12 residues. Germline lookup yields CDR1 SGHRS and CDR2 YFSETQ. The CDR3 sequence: CASSFSGAEQYF. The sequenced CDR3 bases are TGCGCCAGCAGCTTTTCAGGGGCCGAG.

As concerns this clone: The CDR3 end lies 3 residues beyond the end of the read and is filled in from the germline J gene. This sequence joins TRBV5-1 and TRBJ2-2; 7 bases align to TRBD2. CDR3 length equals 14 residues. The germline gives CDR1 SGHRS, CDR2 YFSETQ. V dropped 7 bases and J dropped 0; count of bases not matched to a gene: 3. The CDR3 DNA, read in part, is TGCGCCAGCGAGACTAGCCCGAACACCGGGGAG. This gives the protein CASETSPNTGE. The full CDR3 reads CASETSPNTGELFF.

CDR3 amino acids: CASSLGAGVGTQYF. The CDR3 DNA, read in part, is TGTGCCAGCAGTTTGGGGGCGGGGGTAGGGACC. The J gene is TRBJ2-5, the V gene TRBV6-2 or TRBV6-3; D might be TRBD2 (7 bases). The CDR3 is cut off 3 residues early in the read; its end comes from the germline J gene. The CDR3 runs to 14 residues. V lost 4 bases to trimming and J lost 7 bases, with 16 bases between them. Germline V lookup: CDR1 MNHEY, CDR2 SVGEGT.

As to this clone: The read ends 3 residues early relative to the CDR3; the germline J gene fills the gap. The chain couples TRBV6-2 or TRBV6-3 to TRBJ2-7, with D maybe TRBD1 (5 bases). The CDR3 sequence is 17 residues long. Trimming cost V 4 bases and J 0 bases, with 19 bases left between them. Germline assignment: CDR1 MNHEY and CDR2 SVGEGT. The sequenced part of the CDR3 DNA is TGTGCCAGCAGTTCCACGAAGAGGACATACTTCTCCTACGAG. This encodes CASSSTKRTYFSYE. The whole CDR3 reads CASSSTKRTYFSYEQYF.

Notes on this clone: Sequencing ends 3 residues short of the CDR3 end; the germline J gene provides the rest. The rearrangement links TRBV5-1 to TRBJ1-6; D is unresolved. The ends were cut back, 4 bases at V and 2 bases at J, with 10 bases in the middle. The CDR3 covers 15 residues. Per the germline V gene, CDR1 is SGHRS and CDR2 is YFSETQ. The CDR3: CASSPRGTYNSPLHF. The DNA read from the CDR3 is TGCGCCAGCAGCCCTCGGGGAACCTATAATTCACCC.

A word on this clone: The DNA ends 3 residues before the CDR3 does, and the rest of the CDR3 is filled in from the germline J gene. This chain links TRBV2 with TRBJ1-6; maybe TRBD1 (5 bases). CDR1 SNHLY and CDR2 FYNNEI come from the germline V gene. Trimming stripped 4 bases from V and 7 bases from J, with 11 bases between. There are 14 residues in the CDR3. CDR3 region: CASSAPTVNSPLHF. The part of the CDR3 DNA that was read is TGTGCCAGCAGTGCCCCGACAGTAAATTCACCC.

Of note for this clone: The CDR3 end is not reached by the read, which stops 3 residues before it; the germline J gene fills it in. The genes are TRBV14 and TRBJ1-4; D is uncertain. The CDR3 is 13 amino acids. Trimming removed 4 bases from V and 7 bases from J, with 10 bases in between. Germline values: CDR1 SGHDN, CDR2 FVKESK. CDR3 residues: CASSRAKAEKLFF. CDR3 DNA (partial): TGTGCCAGCAGCCGGGCGAAGGCTGAAAAA.

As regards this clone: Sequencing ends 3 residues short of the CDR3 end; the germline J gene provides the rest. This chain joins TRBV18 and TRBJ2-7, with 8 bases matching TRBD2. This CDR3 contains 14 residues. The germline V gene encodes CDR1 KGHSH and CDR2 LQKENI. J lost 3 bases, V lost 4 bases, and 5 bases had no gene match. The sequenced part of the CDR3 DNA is TGTGCCAGCTCACGCCTCGGGGGGGACTACGAG. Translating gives CASSRLGGDYE. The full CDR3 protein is CASSRLGGDYEQYF.

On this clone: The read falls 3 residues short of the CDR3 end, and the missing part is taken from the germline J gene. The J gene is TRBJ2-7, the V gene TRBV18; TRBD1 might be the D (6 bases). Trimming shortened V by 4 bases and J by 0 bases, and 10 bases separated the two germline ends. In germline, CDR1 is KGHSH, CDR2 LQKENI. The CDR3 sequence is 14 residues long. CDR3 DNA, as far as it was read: TGTGCCAGCTCACTCTTGGGGGCCTCCTACGAG. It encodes CASSLLGASYE. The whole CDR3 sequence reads CASSLLGASYEQYF. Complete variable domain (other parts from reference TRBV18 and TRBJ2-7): NAGVMQNPRHLVRRRGQEARLRCSPMKGHSHVYWYRQLPEEGLKFMVYLQKENIIDESGMPKERFSAEFPKEGPSILRIQQVVRGDSAAYFCASSLLGASYEQYFGPGTRLTVT.

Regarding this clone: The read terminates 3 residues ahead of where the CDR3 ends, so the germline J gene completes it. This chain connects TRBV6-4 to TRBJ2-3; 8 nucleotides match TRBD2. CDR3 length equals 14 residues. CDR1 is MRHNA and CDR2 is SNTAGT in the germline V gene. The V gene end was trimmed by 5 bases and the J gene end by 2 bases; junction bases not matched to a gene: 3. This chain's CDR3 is CASSSGGYTDTQYF. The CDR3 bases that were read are TGTGCCAGCAGTAGCGGGGGTTACACAGATACG.

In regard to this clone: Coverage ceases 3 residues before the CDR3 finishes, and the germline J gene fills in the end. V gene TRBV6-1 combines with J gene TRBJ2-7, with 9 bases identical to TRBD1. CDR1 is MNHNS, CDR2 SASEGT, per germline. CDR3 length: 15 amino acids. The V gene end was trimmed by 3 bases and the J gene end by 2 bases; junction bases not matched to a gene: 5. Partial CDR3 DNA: TGTGCCAGCAGTGATCCGGACAGGGGTCCCTACGAG. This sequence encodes CASSDPDRGPYE. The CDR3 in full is CASSDPDRGPYEQYF.

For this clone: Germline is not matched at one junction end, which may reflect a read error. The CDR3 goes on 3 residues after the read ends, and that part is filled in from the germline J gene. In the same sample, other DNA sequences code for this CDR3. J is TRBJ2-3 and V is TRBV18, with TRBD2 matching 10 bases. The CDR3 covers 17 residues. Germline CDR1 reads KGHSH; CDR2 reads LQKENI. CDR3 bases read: TGTGCTAGCTCACCATTGGCTAGCGGGGGTTACACAGATACG. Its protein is CASSPLASGGYTDT. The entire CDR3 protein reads CASSPLASGGYTDTQYF.

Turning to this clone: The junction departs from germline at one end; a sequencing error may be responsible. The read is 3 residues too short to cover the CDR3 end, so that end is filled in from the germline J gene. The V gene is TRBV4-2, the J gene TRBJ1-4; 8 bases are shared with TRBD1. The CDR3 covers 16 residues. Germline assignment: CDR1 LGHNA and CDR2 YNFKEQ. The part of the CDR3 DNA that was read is TGCGCCAGCAGCCAAGTCCAGGGGGCCCGAAATGAAAAA. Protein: CASSQVQGARNEK. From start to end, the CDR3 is CASSQVQGARNEKLFF.

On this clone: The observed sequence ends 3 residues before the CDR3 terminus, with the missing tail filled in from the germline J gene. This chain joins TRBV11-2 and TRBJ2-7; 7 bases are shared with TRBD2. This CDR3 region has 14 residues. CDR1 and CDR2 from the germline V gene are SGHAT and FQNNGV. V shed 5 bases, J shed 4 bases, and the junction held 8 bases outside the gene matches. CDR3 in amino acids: CASSPSRGSYEQYF. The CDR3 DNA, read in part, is TGTGCCAGCAGCCCCTCCCGCGGGAGTTACGAG.

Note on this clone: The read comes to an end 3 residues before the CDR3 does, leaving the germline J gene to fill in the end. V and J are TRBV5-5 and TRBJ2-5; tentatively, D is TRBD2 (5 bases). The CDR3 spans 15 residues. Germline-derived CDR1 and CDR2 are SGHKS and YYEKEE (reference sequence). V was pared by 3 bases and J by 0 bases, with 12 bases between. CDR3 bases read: TGTGCCAGCAGCTATAACGGGGAGTACCAAGAGACC. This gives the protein CASSYNGEYQET. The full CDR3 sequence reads CASSYNGEYQETQYF.

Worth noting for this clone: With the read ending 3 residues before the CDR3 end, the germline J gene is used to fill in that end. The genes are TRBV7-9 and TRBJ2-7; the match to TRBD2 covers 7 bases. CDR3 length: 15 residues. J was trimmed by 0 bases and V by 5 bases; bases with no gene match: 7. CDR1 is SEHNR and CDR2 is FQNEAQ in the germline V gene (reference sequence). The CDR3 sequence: CASSLRSGISYEQYF. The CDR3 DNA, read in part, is TGTGCCAGCAGCCTAAGGAGCGGGATCTCCTACGAG.

Partial CDR3 DNA: TGCAGTGCTAGAGACCCCAAGGGACAACTCTACGAG. Its translation: CSARDPKGQLYE. The full CDR3 is CSARDPKGQLYEQYF. V gene TRBV20-1 combines with J gene TRBJ2-7; the D gene is possibly TRBD1 (6 bases). The CDR3 goes on 3 residues after the read ends, and that part is filled in from the germline J gene. V lost 0 bases, J lost 3 bases, and 15 bases lay in between. The V gene's germline CDR1 is DFQATT and CDR2 SNEGSKA (reference sequence). The CDR3 is 15 residues long.

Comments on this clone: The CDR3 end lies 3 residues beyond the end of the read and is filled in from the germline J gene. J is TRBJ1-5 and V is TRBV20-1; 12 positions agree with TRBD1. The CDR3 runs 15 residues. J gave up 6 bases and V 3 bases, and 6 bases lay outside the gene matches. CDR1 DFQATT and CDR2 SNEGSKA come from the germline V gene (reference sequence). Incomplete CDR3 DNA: TGCAGTGCTAGTCCCGGGACAGGGGGCGGTCAGCCC. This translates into CSASPGTGGGQP. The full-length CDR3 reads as CSASPGTGGGQPQHF.

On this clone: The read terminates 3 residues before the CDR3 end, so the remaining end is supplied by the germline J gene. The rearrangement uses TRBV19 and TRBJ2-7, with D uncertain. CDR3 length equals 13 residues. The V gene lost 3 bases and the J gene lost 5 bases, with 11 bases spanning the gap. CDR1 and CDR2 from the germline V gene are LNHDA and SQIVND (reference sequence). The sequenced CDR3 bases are TGTGCCAGTAGTATTCATCAGGTTGACGAG. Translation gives CASSIHQVDE. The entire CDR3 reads CASSIHQVDEQYF.